A single sample is the source of the 30 T cell receptor beta chains below, sequenced in a study of T-cell memory formation after mild COVID-19. TCRdb fed the 5' RACE reads into MiXCR, producing one record per CDR3 protein. The sample holds about 120,000 distinct CDR3 sequences, about a sixth seen once. Sequences were obtained from PBMCs or a T cell subset sorted from them (not recorded which). Source of these receptors: an adult woman who had mild COVID-19 (a few samples of this study predate the infection). Cell type and time point are not known.

This clonotype was recorded a few times. The chain joins TRBV6-2 or TRBV6-3 to TRBJ2-3; maybe TRBD2 (5 bases). In germline, CDR1 is MNHEY, CDR2 SVGEGT. Trimming cost V 2 bases and J 0 bases, with 9 bases left between them. This CDR3 spans 15 amino acids. CDR3 sequence: CASSYNGISTDTQYF. CDR3 nucleotide sequence: TGTGCCAGCAGTTACAACGGGATCAGCACAGATACGCAGTATTTT.

The chain has TRBV21-1 and TRBJ2-4; the table's D call TRBD2 went unverified against the DNA. TRBV21-1 is a documented pseudogene. This CDR3 contains 13 residues. The chain's CDR3 is CASSKIGRALQYF. As DNA, the CDR3 is TGTGCCAGCAGCAAAATAGGAAGGGCTCTTCAGTACTTC.

With regard to this clonotype: Its ends do not fully match the called genes, so a read error is possible. This chain uses TRBV7-2 with TRBJ2-2; D is ambiguous. Germline loops: CDR1 SGHTA, CDR2 FQGNSA. The CDR3 covers 16 residues. The CDR3 here is CASSDDLGVNTGELFF. CDR3 in DNA: TGTGCCAGCAGCGATGACTTAGGAGTGAACACAGGGGAGCTGTTTTTT.

This clonotype has more than one count but fewer than ten. The CDR3 region is CASTLQGSNSDTQYF. For the CDR3, the DNA is TGTGCCAGCACCCTACAGGGAAGTAATTCAGATACGCAGTATTTT. The chain carries TRBV12-3 or TRBV12-4 and TRBJ2-3, with D possibly TRBD1 on 6 matching bases. The CDR3 totals 15 residues. The V end lost 7 bases, the J end lost 4 bases, and 18 bases lay between the germline ends.

This clonotype was counted between two and nine times. The J gene is TRBJ2-3, the V gene TRBV7-3; D is undetermined. The ends were cut back, 1 base at V and 2 bases at J, with 13 bases in the middle. The germline CDR1 and CDR2 sequences are SGHTA and FQGTGA. The CDR3 has 16 amino acids. This chain's CDR3 is CASSLRGGGITDTQYF. DNA of the CDR3: TGTGCCAGCAGCTTAAGGGGTGGCGGAATCACAGATACGCAGTATTTT.

This rearrangement joins TRBV30 to TRBJ1-2; a weak D match, TRBD1 (6 bases). CDR1 and CDR2 (germline): GTSNPN, SVGIG (reference sequence). There are 12 residues in the CDR3. V lost 2 bases to trimming and J lost 7 bases, with 11 bases between them. CDR3 protein: CAWSKQGLGYTF. The CDR3 nucleotides are TGTGCCTGGAGTAAACAGGGACTTGGCTACACCTTC.

This clonotype has just a few counts. CDR3 loop: CASSLSKVHEQFF. Written as DNA, the CDR3 is TGTGCCAGCAGTTTATCGAAGGTCCATGAGCAGTTCTTC. V is TRBV27 and J is TRBJ2-1; D is unresolved. This CDR3 has 13 amino acids. Trimming shortened V by 0 bases and J by 8 bases, and 8 bases separated the two germline ends. CDR1 is MNHEY and CDR2 is SMNVEV in the germline V gene (reference sequence).

The chain links TRBV7-2 to TRBJ2-3, with 7 bases identical to TRBD2. Per the germline V gene, CDR1 is SGHTA and CDR2 is FQGNSA. Trimming took 6 bases from V and 4 from J; bases not matched to a gene: 10. CDR3 length: 15 residues. This chain's CDR3 is CASSFSLAGADTQYF. In nucleotides, the CDR3 is TGTGCCAGCAGTTTCTCCTTAGCGGGCGCAGATACGCAGTATTTT.

This clonotype was observed a handful of times. This sequence joins TRBV6-1 and TRBJ2-1; D uncertain. This CDR3 comprises 20 residues. The V end lost 7 bases, the J end lost 5 bases, and 33 bases lay between the germline ends. CDR1 is MNHNS, CDR2 SASEGT, per germline. Here the CDR3 reads CASNTDHTRVVGAPDNEQFF. CDR3 sequence (DNA): TGTGCCAGCAATACAGATCACACTCGCGTCGTTGGAGCCCCCGACAATGAGCAGTTCTTC.

The genes are TRBV9 and TRBJ2-4, with a possible D match to TRBD2 (5 bases). CDR1 and CDR2 from the germline V gene are SGDLS and YYNGEE. This CDR3 comprises 14 residues. Trimming pared 6 bases from V and 0 bases from J, leaving 10 bases between. CDR3 DNA: TGTGCCAGCACCCCGGACTTAGCCAAAAACATTCAGTACTTC. Translation: CASTPDLAKNIQYF. The entire variable domain, with the rest obtained from reference TRBV9 and TRBJ2-4, is as follows: DSGVTQTPKHLITATGQRVTLRCSPRSGDLSVYWYQQSLDQGLQFLIQYYNGEERAKGNILERFSAQQFPDLHSELNLSSLELGDSALYFCASTPDLAKNIQYFGAGTRLSVL.

This clonotype was observed at least ten times. The chain employs TRBV5-1 and TRBJ2-2; D is ambiguous. The CDR3 spans 15 residues. Germline V gene lookup returns CDR1 SGHRS and CDR2 YFSETQ. V was shortened by 0 bases and J by 0 bases, with 6 bases between the two germline ends. CDR3 nucleotides: TGCGCCAGCAGCTTGGGACAACCGAACACCGGGGAGCTGTTTTTT. It yields the protein CASSLGQPNTGELFF.

This clonotype appeared a few times. The chain employs TRBV4-1 and TRBJ2-7, with 13 nucleotides matching TRBD2. Trimming took 2 bases from V and 0 from J; bases not matched to a gene: 13. There are 20 residues in the CDR3. The V gene's germline CDR1 is MGHRA and CDR2 YSYEKL. The CDR3 reads CASSQPTGLAGALLSYEQYF. The CDR3 bases are TGCGCCAGCAGCCAACCTACTGGACTAGCGGGGGCCCTCCTCTCCTACGAGCAGTACTTC.

This clonotype was counted only a few times. This chain links TRBV7-2 with TRBJ2-5; 15 bases align to TRBD2. Germline V CDR1 and CDR2: SGHTA, FQGNSA. Germline trimming cut 3 bases from V and 3 bases from J; bases unmatched to any gene: 8. The CDR3 runs 18 residues. Here the CDR3 reads CASSFGLAGGPGEETQYF. CDR3 bases: TGTGCCAGCAGCTTCGGACTAGCGGGAGGGCCTGGGGAAGAGACCCAGTACTTC.

The rearrangement uses TRBV5-1 and TRBJ2-7; 16 bases fit TRBD2. Germline V gene sequence: CDR1 SGHRS, CDR2 YFSETQ. CDR3 length: 16 residues. Trimming cost V 4 bases and J 7 bases; bases outside gene matches: 8. In DNA form, the CDR3 reads TGCGCCAGCAGCCAGGGACTAGCGGGAGGGCCGGGGGAGCAGTACTTC. It specifies CASSQGLAGGPGEQYF.

CDR3 sequence (DNA): TGTGCCAGCAGTGTTGGGGGGCCGGGCTCCTACGAGCAGTACTTC. Its protein is CASSVGGPGSYEQYF. The gene calls are TRBV2 and TRBJ2-7, with D tentatively TRBD1 or TRBD2 (6 bases each). Between the trimmed V and J ends, which lost 4 bases and 0 bases, there was a span of 13 bases. This CDR3 contains 15 residues. The germline V gene encodes CDR1 SNHLY and CDR2 FYNNEI.

The chain uses TRBV27 and TRBJ2-5; unclear D gene. The CDR3 extends over 13 amino acids. Trimming stripped 5 bases from V and 0 bases from J, with 7 bases between. Germline V gene sequence: CDR1 MNHEY, CDR2 SMNVEV (reference sequence). The CDR3 here is CASSRKYQETQYF. DNA for the CDR3: TGTGCCAGCAGTCGAAAGTACCAAGAGACCCAGTACTTC.

This clonotype was seen more than once but under ten times. As DNA, the CDR3 is TGTGCCATCAGTGAAGGGACTAGCGGATGGACAGATACGCAGTATTTT. Protein: CAISEGTSGWTDTQYF. This chain uses TRBV10-3 with TRBJ2-3; TRBD2 aligns across 11 bases. CDR1 is ENHRY, CDR2 SYGVKD, per germline. This CDR3 contains 16 residues. V dropped 3 bases and J dropped 3; count of bases not matched to a gene: 5.

V gene TRBV27 combines with J gene TRBJ1-1; D might be TRBD1 (6 bases). The CDR3 extends over 13 amino acids. Germline CDR1 reads MNHEY; CDR2 reads SMNVEV (reference sequence). Trimming took off 4 bases at V and 8 bases at J, with 14 bases between the two ends. This CDR3 reads CASSSYRVEEAFF. Here the CDR3 DNA reads TGTGCCAGCAGTTCGTACAGGGTGGAAGAAGCTTTCTTT.

In this sample, this clonotype turned up a few times. This chain uses TRBV12-3 or TRBV12-4 with TRBJ2-5; 8 bases fit TRBD1. The CDR3 covers 14 residues. Trimming cost V 6 bases and J 0 bases; bases outside gene matches: 3. The CDR3 loop reads CASSLDRDQETQYF. CDR3 bases: TGTGCCAGCAGCCTGGACAGGGACCAAGAGACCCAGTACTTC.

This clonotype was observed a few times. The chain carries TRBV21-1 and TRBJ2-2. TRBV21-1 represents a pseudogene. This CDR3 spans 19 amino acids. CDR3 amino acids: CASSKRSQKGSLNTGELFF. DNA of the CDR3: TGTGCCAGCAGCAAAAGAAGTCAGAAGGGATCCTTGAACACCGGGGAGCTGTTTTTT.

This rearrangement joins TRBV10-3 to TRBJ1-1; D may be TRBD1 (5 bases). Between the trimmed V and J ends, which lost 6 bases and 1 base, there was a span of 9 bases. The CDR3 consists of 13 residues. Germline V gene data show CDR1 as ENHRY and CDR2 as SYGVKD. The CDR3 DNA follows: TGTGCCATCAGGGTACAGGAGAACACTGAAGCTTTCTTT. Its protein is CAIRVQENTEAFF.

This chain joins TRBV10-3 and TRBJ1-2; 12 bases match TRBD1. This CDR3 region has 14 residues. The germline V gene encodes CDR1 ENHRY and CDR2 SYGVKD. V lost 6 bases, J lost 3 bases, and 2 bases stayed unmatched. The CDR3 DNA reads as TGTGCCATCAGGGGGACAGGGGGCTACTATGGCTACACCTTC. Protein product: CAIRGTGGYYGYTF.

The gene calls are TRBV5-1 and TRBJ1-2, with 9 nucleotides matching TRBD1. The CDR3 totals 13 residues. Germline V gene lookup returns CDR1 SGHRS and CDR2 YFSETQ. The V segment lost 4 bases and the J segment 6 bases; nucleotides outside the gene matches: 4. CDR3 sequence (DNA): TGCGCCAGCAGCCCGGGACAGGGCGATGGCTACACCTTC. It yields the protein CASSPGQGDGYTF.

This clonotype was counted a few times. The genes are TRBV4-3 and TRBJ2-6; D perhaps matches TRBD1 (5 bases). Germline V gives CDR1 LGHNA, CDR2 YSLEER. The CDR3 runs to 18 residues. With 4 bases removed from V and 0 bases from J, the gap between germline ends came to 16 bases. CDR3 bases: TGCGCCAGCAGCCTCCAGGGCATCTTGAGCTCTGGGGCCAACGTCCTGACTTTC. Translated: CASSLQGILSSGANVLTF.

The chain joins TRBV25-1 to TRBJ2-7; 9 nucleotides match TRBD2. The J segment lost 5 bases and the V segment lost 3 bases, leaving 5 bases of the junction unmatched. CDR1 and CDR2 (germline): MGHDK, SYGVNS. This CDR3 has 14 residues. Here the CDR3 DNA reads TGTGCCAGCAGTGATACGGGGACTAGCAACGAGCAGTACTTC. It translates to CASSDTGTSNEQYF.

Only a few counts were recorded for this clonotype. The chain couples TRBV16 to TRBJ1-2; D unclear. V lost 1 base and J 4 bases, leaving 7 bases between the germline ends. The V gene's germline CDR1 is KGHSY and CDR2 FQNENV. The CDR3 runs 13 residues. The CDR3 nucleotides read TGTGCCAGCAGCCAATTTCCCAGCTATGGCTACACCTTC. Residues: CASSQFPSYGYTF.

This clonotype appeared once. The chain couples TRBV29-1 to TRBJ2-5; the match to TRBD1 covers 8 bases. The V and J ends lost 6 bases and 1 base, in that order; junction bases with no gene match: 4. Germline assignment: CDR1 SQVTM and CDR2 ANQGSEA. There are 13 residues in the CDR3. The CDR3 spells CSVATGGQETQYF. CDR3 coding DNA: TGCAGCGTCGCAACAGGGGGCCAAGAGACCCAGTACTTC.

The V and J genes are TRBV18 and TRBJ2-1; D uncertain. CDR1 is KGHSH and CDR2 is LQKENI in the germline V gene. This CDR3 comprises 11 residues. V was cut by 6 bases and J by 6 bases, with 6 bases left in between. In DNA, the CDR3 is TGTGCCAGCTCCCGGACCAATGAGCAGTTCTTC. Encoded protein: CASSRTNEQFF.

This clonotype has more than one count but fewer than ten. The chain is built from TRBV5-5 and TRBJ2-7; D is perhaps TRBD1 or TRBD2 (8 bases each). The CDR3 loop spans 18 amino acids. Trimming removed 1 base from V and 0 bases from J, with 20 bases in between. Germline CDR1 SGHKS, CDR2 YYEKEE (reference sequence). CDR3 region: CASSLHGGGQAGSYEQYF. CDR3 coding DNA: TGTGCCAGCAGCTTGCACGGGGGGGGACAGGCCGGCTCCTACGAGCAGTACTTC.

Only a few counts were recorded for this clonotype. The chain uses TRBV20-1 and TRBJ1-3; tentative D call: TRBD1 (5 bases). Per germline, CDR1 DFQATT and CDR2 SNEGSKA (reference sequence). This CDR3 is 15 amino acids long. Between the trimmed V and J ends, which lost 0 bases and 4 bases, there was a span of 13 bases. The CDR3 sequence: CSARDLGQDGNTIYF. CDR3 bases: TGCAGTGCTAGAGATCTAGGACAAGACGGAAACACCATATATTTT.